The 8 T cell receptor beta chains given below trace back to one sample, sequenced in a study of T cell changes during pregnancy in multiple sclerosis. Using immunoSEQ multiplex PCR, the repertoire was profiled, and TCRdb retains in-frame clones only, with some absent. The table has more than 80,000 clones, roughly 92% seen once. The starting material was peripheral blood, obtained after pregnancy. The receptors come from a female donor with multiple sclerosis, enrolled in a pregnancy study.

The CDR3 bases are TGTGCCAGCAGTGAACGGGATCCAGCAACTAATGAAAAACTGTTTTTT. Translation gives CASSERDPATNEKLFF. The V and J genes are TRBV2 and TRBJ1-4, with D unresolved. The CDR3 contains 16 residues. Looked up from germline, CDR1 is SNHLY and CDR2 is FYNNEI. The V end lost 2 bases, the J end lost 0 bases, and 10 bases lay between the germline ends.

The chain links TRBV28 to TRBJ1-2; tentative D call: TRBD1 (6 bases). Trimming pared 1 base from V and 8 bases from J, leaving 14 bases between. Germline-derived CDR1 and CDR2 are MDHEN and SYDVKM. The CDR3 has 14 residues. In DNA form, the CDR3 reads TGTGCCAGCAGTTTATCACAGGGAGTCAGCGGCTACACCTTC. It encodes CASSLSQGVSGYTF.

This chain links TRBV19 with TRBJ1-5, with TRBD1 identical over 9 bases. The CDR3 totals 15 residues. V shed 8 bases, J shed 3 bases, and the junction held 8 bases outside the gene matches. The germline gives CDR1 LNHDA, CDR2 SQIVND (reference sequence). This CDR3 reads CASATGTGHNQPQHF. CDR3 sequence (DNA): TGTGCCAGTGCCACCGGGACAGGGCACAATCAGCCCCAGCATTTT.

CDR3 sequence reads: CASSARGGQPQHF. CDR3 sequence (DNA): TGTGCCAGCAGTGCCCGGGGTGGTCAGCCCCAGCATTTT. The chain combines TRBV27 with TRBJ1-5, with unresolved D. The germline CDR1 and CDR2 sequences are MNHEY and SMNVEV (reference sequence). The CDR3 runs 13 residues. Trimming stripped 5 bases from V and 6 bases from J, with 11 bases between.

The chain links TRBV7-2 to TRBJ2-3; D uncertain. V was shortened by 1 base and J by 0 bases, with 5 bases between the two germline ends. Germline values: CDR1 SGHTA, CDR2 FQGNSA. The CDR3 sequence is 14 residues long. CDR3 protein: CASSLVLSTDTQYF. The CDR3 DNA is TGTGCCAGCAGCTTAGTTCTGAGCACAGATACGCAGTATTTT.

V usage is TRBV5-6 and J usage is TRBJ2-3, with 10 bases aligning to TRBD2. The CDR3 length is 18 residues. Trimming took 4 bases from V and 4 from J; bases not matched to a gene: 15. Germline loops: CDR1 SGHDT, CDR2 YYEEEE. CDR3 in amino acids: CASSDPGLAMLGPDTQYF. CDR3 nucleotide sequence: TGTGCCAGCAGCGACCCGGGACTAGCGATGTTGGGCCCAGATACGCAGTATTTT.

The chain uses TRBV11-2 and TRBJ2-7; 9 bases line up with TRBD1. V gave up 6 bases and J gave up 4 bases; unmatched junction bases: 4. Germline-derived CDR1 and CDR2 are SGHAT and FQNNGV. This CDR3 is 13 amino acids long. The CDR3: CASRTGGGYEQYF. For the CDR3, the DNA is TGTGCCAGCAGAACAGGGGGCGGGTACGAGCAGTACTTC. Full variable domain (remainder filled in from reference TRBV11-2 and TRBJ2-7): EAGVAQSPRYKIIEKRQSVAFWCNPISGHATLYWYQQILGQGPKLLIQFQNNGVVDDSQLPKDRFSAERLKGVDSTLKIQPAKLEDSAVYLCASRTGGGYEQYFGPGTRLTVT.

This clone was detected a few times. The chain uses TRBV11-3 and TRBJ1-6; D is unresolved. Germline-derived CDR1 and CDR2 are SGHNT and YENEEA. CDR3 length: 13 amino acids. V gave up 1 base and J gave up 8 bases, with 6 bases separating them. For the CDR3, the DNA is TGTGCCAGCAGCTTAGGAGCGGATTCACCCCTCCACTTT. Translation gives CASSLGADSPLHF. The full variable domain, rest sourced from reference TRBV11-3 and TRBJ1-6, is EAGVVQSPRYKIIEKKQPVAFWCNPISGHNTLYWYLQNLGQGPELLIRYENEEAVDDSQLPKDRFSAERLKGVDSTLKIQPAELGDSAVYLCASSLGADSPLHFGNGTRLTVT.